Listed below are T cell receptor beta chains from one sample, sequenced in a study of human T cells and chemical hapten exposure. TCRdb called the RACE reads again in MiXCR, with one record for every CDR3 protein. The sample records 130,000 or so distinct CDR3 sequences, approximately 10% being singletons. Sequencing was carried out using whole blood. These receptors were obtained from a male donor in good health. Some clones in this sample may be carry-over from other donors' samples. Each CDR3 is given with its conserved first and last residue. D genes are given only for firm matches. Not all rows give a size; the values are once, few, many and, for expanded clones, a class.

V gene	D gene	J gene	clone size	CDR3 protein	CDR3 DNA
TRBV20-1	NA	TRBJ1-2	many	CSARTRVNDYGYTF	TGCAGTGCTAGAACCAGGGTCAACGACTATGGCTACACCTTC
TRBV19	TRBD1	TRBJ1-5	NA	CASRNLQGAVQPQHF	TGTGCCAGTAGGAACCTACAGGGGGCTGTGCAGCCCCAGCATTTT
TRBV5-4	TRBD2	TRBJ2-5	NA	CASSLVAGGHETQYF	TGTGCCAGCAGCTTAGTAGCGGGGGGGCACGAGACCCAGTACTTC
TRBV4-2	NA	TRBJ2-1	NA	CASSQGRGNEQFF	TGTGCCAGCAGCCAAGGCCGAGGCAATGAGCAGTTCTTC
TRBV6-2/TRBV6-3	NA	TRBJ1-6	NA	CASSYSWEDNSPLHF	TGTGCCAGCAGTTACAGCTGGGAGGATAATTCACCCCTCCACTTT
TRBV11-2	NA	TRBJ2-7	NA	CASSLEGAASYEQYF	TGTGCCAGCAGCTTAGAAGGGGCGGCCTCCTACGAGCAGTACTTC
TRBV4-1	TRBD1	TRBJ1-5	few	CASSQERQGEQPQHF	TGCGCCAGCAGCCAAGAGAGACAGGGGGAACAGCCCCAGCATTTT
TRBV5-1	TRBD1	TRBJ1-1	many	CASSQRTGRTNTEAFF	TGCGCCAGCAGCCAGAGGACAGGGAGGACGAACACTGAAGCTTTCTTT
TRBV13	NA	TRBJ2-1	NA	CASSFGGRRNEQFF	TGTGCCAGCAGCTTCGGGGGACGGCGCAATGAGCAGTTCTTC
TRBV29-1	TRBD1	TRBJ2-3	many	CSVGRQGPTDTQYF	TGCAGCGTTGGGAGACAGGGTCCCACAGATACGCAGTATTTT
TRBV12-3/TRBV12-4	NA	TRBJ2-7	NA	CASSLMAGRLSYEQYF	TGTGCCAGCAGTTTAATGGCGGGGCGTCTCTCCTACGAGCAGTACTTC
TRBV6-5	TRBD1	TRBJ1-2	NA	CASSFYGQGAYYGYTF	TGTGCCAGCAGTTTCTACGGACAGGGGGCTTACTATGGCTACACCTTC
TRBV20-1	NA	TRBJ1-2	many	CSAPQLGNYGYTF	TGCAGTGCCCCTCAACTCGGCAACTATGGCTACACCTTC
TRBV12-3/TRBV12-4	TRBD1	TRBJ1-1	NA	CASSPPTGVRDEAFF	TGTGCCAGCAGTCCCCCGACAGGGGTTCGAGATGAAGCTTTCTTT
TRBV13	NA	TRBJ2-7	many	CASSPPTGSSYEQYF	TGTGCCAGCAGCCCCCCGACAGGTTCTTCCTACGAGCAGTACTTC
TRBV12-3/TRBV12-4	NA	TRBJ2-7	few	CASSSKGTVPGYEQYF	TGTGCCAGCAGTTCTAAAGGGACCGTACCGGGCTACGAGCAGTACTTC
TRBV7-9	TRBD2	TRBJ2-5	NA	CASSTAPLAGGETQYF	TGTGCCAGCAGCACAGCCCCACTAGCGGGAGGAGAGACCCAGTACTTC
TRBV15	NA	TRBJ2-1	many	CATSRDMADYNEQFF	TGTGCCACCAGCAGAGATATGGCTGACTACAATGAGCAGTTCTTC
TRBV10-3	NA	TRBJ2-3	few	CAILKTSTDTQYF	TGTGCCATCTTGAAAACTAGCACAGATACGCAGTATTTT
TRBV24-1	NA	TRBJ2-1	NA	CATRDASNEQFF	TGTGCCACCCGGGACGCTTCCAATGAGCAGTTCTTC
TRBV3-1	TRBD1	TRBJ1-1	few	CASSQDEGTGLQTEAFF	TGTGCCAGCAGCCAAGATGAAGGGACAGGACTTCAAACTGAAGCTTTCTTT
TRBV5-1	NA	TRBJ2-1	NA	CASSLEGGSSYNEQFF	TGCGCCAGCAGCTTGGAGGGGGGGAGCTCCTACAATGAGCAGTTCTTC
TRBV12-5	NA	TRBJ2-3	many	CASGLLGADTQYF	TGTGCTAGTGGTTTGTTGGGCGCAGATACGCAGTATTTT
TRBV12-5	NA	TRBJ1-2	few	CASGLGRINYGYTF	TGTGCTAGTGGCCTGGGACGGATTAACTATGGCTACACCTTC
TRBV5-1	TRBD1	TRBJ2-5	few	CASSSGTAKETQYF	TGCGCCAGCAGCTCCGGGACAGCAAAAGAGACCCAGTACTTC
TRBV5-1	TRBD1	TRBJ1-1	many	CASSPTGVNTEAFF	TGCGCCAGCAGCCCGACAGGGGTGAACACTGAAGCTTTCTTT
TRBV12-3/TRBV12-4	NA	TRBJ2-7	many	CASSLFWQPGSYEQYF	TGTGCCAGCAGTTTATTCTGGCAGCCCGGTTCCTACGAGCAGTACTTC
TRBV5-1	NA	TRBJ2-3	few	CASSFLSEDTQYF	TGCGCCAGCAGTTTCCTTTCGGAGGATACGCAGTATTTT
TRBV5-1	NA	TRBJ2-2	many	CASRWGRNTGELFF	TGCGCCAGCAGGTGGGGCAGAAACACCGGGGAGCTGTTTTTT
TRBV6-2/TRBV6-3	NA	TRBJ2-1	many	CASRYLPFDYNEQFF	TGTGCCAGCAGATACCTTCCCTTCGATTACAATGAGCAGTTCTTC
TRBV29-1	NA	TRBJ1-2	NA	CSVDVGPSGYTF	TGCAGCGTGGACGTAGGCCCTTCGGGCTACACCTTC
TRBV7-2	TRBD2	TRBJ2-7	NA	CASSLDGGRDYEQYF	TGTGCCAGCAGCTTAGACGGCGGGAGGGACTACGAGCAGTACTTC
TRBV20-1	NA	TRBJ2-2	many	CSARLDSLTGELFF	TGCAGTGCTAGATTGGACAGCCTCACCGGGGAGCTGTTTTTT
TRBV9	NA	TRBJ1-3	few	CASSVGWTSGNTIYF	TGTGCCAGCAGCGTAGGCTGGACGTCTGGAAACACCATATATTTT
TRBV30	NA	TRBJ1-1	few	CAWRKGGNTEAFF	TGTGCCTGGAGGAAAGGGGGAAACACTGAAGCTTTCTTT
TRBV5-1	TRBD2	TRBJ2-7	NA	CASRGLADLPYEQYF	TGCGCCAGCAGAGGACTAGCGGACCTACCCTACGAGCAGTACTTC
TRBV28	NA	TRBJ1-5	NA	CASSFGGQYSNQPQHF	TGTGCCAGCAGTTTCGGGGGCCAATATAGCAATCAGCCCCAGCATTTT
TRBV6-5	TRBD1	TRBJ2-7	many	CASSRQGSSYEQYF	TGTGCCAGCAGTCGACAGGGGAGCTCCTACGAGCAGTACTTC
TRBV29-1	NA	TRBJ1-1	NA	CSVGRLMNTEAFF	TGCAGCGTTGGACGTCTGATGAACACTGAAGCTTTCTTT
TRBV10-2	NA	TRBJ1-1	few	CASTPTPDQGTEAFF	TGCGCCAGCACTCCTACACCCGATCAGGGCACTGAAGCTTTCTTT
TRBV7-9	TRBD1	TRBJ2-7	few	CASSALDRGQYEQYF	TGTGCCAGCAGCGCCCTGGACAGGGGGCAGTACGAGCAGTACTTC
TRBV11-2	NA	TRBJ2-7	NA	CASSLEVATPEQYF	TGTGCCAGCAGCTTAGAAGTCGCAACCCCCGAGCAGTACTTC
TRBV11-2	NA	TRBJ1-1	many	CASSLISVNTEAFF	TGTGCCAGCAGCTTAATTTCGGTGAACACTGAAGCTTTCTTT
TRBV7-6	NA	TRBJ2-5	many	CAIRDLDPQETQYF	TGTGCCATCCGGGACCTCGACCCCCAAGAGACCCAGTACTTC
TRBV18	TRBD1	TRBJ1-1	many	CASSPPGQMNTEAFF	TGTGCCAGCTCACCACCGGGACAGATGAACACTGAAGCTTTCTTT
TRBV29-1	TRBD2	TRBJ2-5	many	CSVEGGTSEQETQYF	TGCAGCGTTGAAGGGGGAACTAGCGAACAAGAGACCCAGTACTTC
TRBV9	NA	TRBJ2-7	many	CASSATDGAPYEQYF	TGTGCCAGCAGCGCTACGGACGGGGCCCCCTACGAGCAGTACTTC
TRBV14	TRBD2	TRBJ2-1	NA	CASGRTGRDEQFF	TGTGCCAGCGGAAGGACGGGGAGGGATGAGCAGTTCTTC
TRBV4-3	TRBD1	TRBJ1-2	NA	CASSHRDRGHGYTF	TGCGCCAGCAGCCACCGGGACAGGGGACATGGCTACACCTTC
TRBV5-5	TRBD2	TRBJ2-5	many	CASSFGLAGVEKTQYF	TGTGCCAGCAGCTTCGGACTAGCGGGAGTCGAGAAGACCCAGTACTTC
TRBV2	NA	TRBJ2-7	many	CASRAQGGGSSEQYF	TGTGCCAGCAGGGCCCAGGGTGGTGGGTCGAGCGAGCAGTACTTC
TRBV2	TRBD2	TRBJ2-1	many	CASSDTGGRSYEQFF	TGTGCCAGCAGTGATACGGGCGGGAGGAGCTATGAGCAGTTCTTC
TRBV7-6	TRBD1	TRBJ2-7	NA	CASSSPAGGSNHEQYF	TGTGCCAGCAGCTCCCCTGCAGGGGGAAGCAACCACGAGCAGTACTTC
TRBV2	NA	TRBJ2-7	many	CASSDHYEQYF	TGTGCCAGCAGTGACCACTACGAGCAGTACTTC